The T cell receptor (beta chain) described here comes from a study of cytomegalovirus exposure and HLA in healthy donors. Study-wide results and caveats: Equally common other TCR beta chains were less clonally expanded than HLA-associated ones, a later analysis found. The productive fraction for most TCR beta V segments was about 90% or about 30% in an earlier analysis. In a later analysis, V- and J-gene trimming of beta chains associated with a DCLRE1C missense variant, replicated independently.

A multiplex PCR was run with 60 Vbeta primers and 13 Jbeta primers. Profiling relied on immunoSEQ multiplex PCR, and the TCRdb table lists in-frame clones only, not all of them. This sample has about 160,000 clones; 75% to 90% occur once, and the top ten carry more than 1.5%. A single count supports this clone. What it binds is unknown. Germline V gene data show CDR1 as SNHLY and CDR2 as FYNNEI. There are 11 residues in the CDR3. V was trimmed by 8 bases and J by 4 bases, leaving 6 bases between them. The clonotype comes from a human donor in good health. The chain recombines TRBV2 with TRBJ2-1; D remains unclear. The sample comprised PBMCs. CDR3 bases: TGTGCCAGCTCGGAGTACAATGAGCAGTTCTTC. Protein product: CASSEYNEQFF.